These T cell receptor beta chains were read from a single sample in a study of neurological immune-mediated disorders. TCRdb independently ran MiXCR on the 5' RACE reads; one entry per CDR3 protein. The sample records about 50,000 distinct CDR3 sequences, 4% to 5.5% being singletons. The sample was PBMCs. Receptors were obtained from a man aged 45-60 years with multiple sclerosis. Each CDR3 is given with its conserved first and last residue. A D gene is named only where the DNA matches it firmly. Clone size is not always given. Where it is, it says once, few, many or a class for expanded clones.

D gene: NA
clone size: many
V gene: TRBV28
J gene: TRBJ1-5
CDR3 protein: CASSLYRQHSNQPQHF
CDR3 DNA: TGTGCCAGCAGTTTATATCGACAGCATAGCAATCAGCCCCAGCATTTT

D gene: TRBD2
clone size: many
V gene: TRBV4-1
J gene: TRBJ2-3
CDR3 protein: CASSQEKGGLPSTDTQYF
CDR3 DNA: TGCGCCAGCAGCCAAGAGAAGGGAGGGCTGCCTAGCACAGATACGCAGTATTTT

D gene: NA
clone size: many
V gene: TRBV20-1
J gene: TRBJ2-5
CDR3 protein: CSARERLGTYVKTQYF
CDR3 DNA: TGCAGTGCTAGAGAGAGACTAGGGACTTATGTAAAGACCCAGTACTTC

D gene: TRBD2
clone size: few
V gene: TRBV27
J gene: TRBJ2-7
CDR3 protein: CASSQTSGRTYEQYF
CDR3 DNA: TGTGCCAGCAGTCAAACTAGCGGGAGAACCTACGAGCAGTACTTC

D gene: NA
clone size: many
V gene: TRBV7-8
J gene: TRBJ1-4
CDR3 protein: CASSLGGSPAANEKLFF
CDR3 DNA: TGTGCCAGCAGCTTAGGGGGGAGCCCTGCAGCTAATGAAAAACTGTTTTTT

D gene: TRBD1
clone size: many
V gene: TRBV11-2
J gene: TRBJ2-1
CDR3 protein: CASTQDRSYNEQFF
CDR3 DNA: TGTGCCAGCACCCAGGACAGGTCCTACAATGAGCAGTTCTTC

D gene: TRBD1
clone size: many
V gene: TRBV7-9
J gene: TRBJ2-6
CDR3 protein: CASSLTGTGVAGANVLTF
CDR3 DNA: TGTGCCAGCAGTTTGACCGGGACAGGGGTCGCTGGGGCCAACGTCCTGACTTTC

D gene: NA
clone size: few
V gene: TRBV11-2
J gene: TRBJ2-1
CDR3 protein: CASSGGLSSYNEQFF
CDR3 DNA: TGTGCCAGCAGCGGAGGACTTTCCTCCTACAATGAGCAGTTCTTC

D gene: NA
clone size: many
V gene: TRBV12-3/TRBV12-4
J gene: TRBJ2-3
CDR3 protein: CASSPGTDSTHIDTQYF
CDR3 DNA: TGTGCCAGCAGTCCAGGGACCGATTCAACACACATAGATACGCAGTATTTT

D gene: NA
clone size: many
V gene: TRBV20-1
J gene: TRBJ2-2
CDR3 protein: CSASFLTANTGELFF
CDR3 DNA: TGCAGTGCTAGTTTCCTCACCGCGAACACCGGGGAGCTGTTTTTT

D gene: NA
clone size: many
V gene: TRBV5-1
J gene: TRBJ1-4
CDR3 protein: CASSLVGPTNEKLFF
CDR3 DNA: TGCGCCAGCAGCTTGGTTGGGCCAACTAATGAAAAACTGTTTTTT

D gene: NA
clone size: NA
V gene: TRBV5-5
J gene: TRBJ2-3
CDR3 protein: CASSRGDTPYF
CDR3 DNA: TGTGCCAGCAGTCGGGGAGATACGCCGTATTTT

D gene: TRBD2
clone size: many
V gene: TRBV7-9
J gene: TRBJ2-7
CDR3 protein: CASSSSGSWSEQYF
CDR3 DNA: TGTGCCAGCAGCTCTAGCGGGAGCTGGAGCGAGCAGTACTTC

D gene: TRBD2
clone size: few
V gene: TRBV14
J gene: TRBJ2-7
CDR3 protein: CASSPSGSPYEQYF
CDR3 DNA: TGTGCCAGCAGTCCTAGCGGTTCCCCCTACGAGCAGTACTTC

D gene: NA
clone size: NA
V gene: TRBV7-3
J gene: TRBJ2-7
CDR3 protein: CASSLSSGVVYEQYF
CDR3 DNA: TGTGCCAGCAGCTTATCCTCGGGGGTCGTCTACGAGCAGTACTTC

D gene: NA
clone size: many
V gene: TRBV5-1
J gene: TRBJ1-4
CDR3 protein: CASSLALDISTNEKLFF
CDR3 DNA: TGCGCCAGCAGCTTGGCCCTGGACATCTCAACTAATGAAAAACTGTTTTTT

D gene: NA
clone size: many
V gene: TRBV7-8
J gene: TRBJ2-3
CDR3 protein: CASSLVGGAATQYF
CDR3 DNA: TGTGCCAGCAGCTTAGTGGGGGGGGCCGCAACGCAGTATTTT

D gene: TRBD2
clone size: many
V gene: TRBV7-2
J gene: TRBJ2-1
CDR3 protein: CASSDRGGAYNEQFF
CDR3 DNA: TGTGCCAGCAGCGACCGGGGGGGCGCCTACAATGAGCAGTTCTTC

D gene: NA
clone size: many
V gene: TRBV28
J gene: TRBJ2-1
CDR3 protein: CASNRPHSYNEQFF
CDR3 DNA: TGTGCCAGTAACCGTCCTCACTCCTACAATGAGCAGTTCTTC

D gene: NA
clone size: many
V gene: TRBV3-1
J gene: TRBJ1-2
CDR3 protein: CASSPGRGGNYGYTF
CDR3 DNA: TGTGCCAGCAGCCCAGGACGTGGAGGTAACTATGGCTACACCTTC

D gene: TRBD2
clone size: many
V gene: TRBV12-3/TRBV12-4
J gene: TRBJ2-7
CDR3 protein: CASSFGQGLYSEQYF
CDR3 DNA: TGTGCCAGCAGTTTCGGTCAGGGACTATACTCCGAGCAGTACTTC

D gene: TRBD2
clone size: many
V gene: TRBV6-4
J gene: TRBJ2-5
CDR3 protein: CASSPGTSGGETQYF
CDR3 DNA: TGTGCCAGCAGTCCCGGGACTAGCGGGGGAGAGACCCAGTACTTC

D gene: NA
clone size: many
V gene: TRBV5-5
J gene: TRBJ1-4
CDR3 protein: CASSITGTDEKLFF
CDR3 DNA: TGTGCCAGCAGCATAACCGGGACGGATGAAAAACTGTTTTTT

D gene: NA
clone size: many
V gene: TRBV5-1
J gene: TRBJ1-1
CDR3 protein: CASSPTRVPAFF
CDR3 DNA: TGCGCCAGCAGCCCGACACGAGTCCCAGCTTTCTTT

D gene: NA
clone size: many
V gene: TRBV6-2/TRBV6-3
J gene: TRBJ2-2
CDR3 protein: CASSYDSLANTGELFF
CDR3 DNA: TGTGCCAGCAGTTACGACAGCCTAGCGAACACCGGGGAGCTGTTTTTT

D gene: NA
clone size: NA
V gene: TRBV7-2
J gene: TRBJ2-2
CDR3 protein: CASSQTEVAGELFF
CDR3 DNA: TGTGCCAGTAGCCAGACGGAGGTGGCCGGGGAGCTGTTTTTT

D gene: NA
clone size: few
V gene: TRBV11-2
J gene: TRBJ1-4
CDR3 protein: CASSLGVTNEKLFF
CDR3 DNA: TGTGCCAGCAGCTTAGGAGTGACTAATGAAAAACTGTTTTTT

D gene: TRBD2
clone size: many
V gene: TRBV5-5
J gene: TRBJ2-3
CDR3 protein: CASSLDPVPSGGTDTQYF
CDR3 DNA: TGTGCCAGCAGCTTGGACCCGGTCCCTAGCGGGGGCACAGATACGCAGTATTTT

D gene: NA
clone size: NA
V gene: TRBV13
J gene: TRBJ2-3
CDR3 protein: CASSLWRETDTQYF
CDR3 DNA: TGTGCCAGCAGTTTATGGAGGGAGACAGATACGCAGTATTTT

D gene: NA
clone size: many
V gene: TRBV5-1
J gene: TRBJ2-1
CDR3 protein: CASSRGDGDEQFF
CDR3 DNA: TGCGCCAGCAGCAGGGGGGACGGCGATGAGCAGTTCTTC

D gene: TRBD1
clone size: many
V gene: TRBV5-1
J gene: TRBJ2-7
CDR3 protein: CASSLEGQGAREQYF
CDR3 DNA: TGCGCCAGCAGCTTGGAAGGACAGGGGGCGAGGGAGCAGTACTTC

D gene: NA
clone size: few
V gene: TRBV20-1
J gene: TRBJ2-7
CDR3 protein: CSARVALASSYEQYF
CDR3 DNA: TGCAGTGCTAGAGTTGCCCTAGCGTCCTCCTACGAGCAGTACTTC

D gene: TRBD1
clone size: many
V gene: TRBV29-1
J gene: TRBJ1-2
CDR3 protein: CSADGGQGYYGYTF
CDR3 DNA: TGCAGCGCCGACGGAGGACAGGGCTACTATGGCTACACCTTC

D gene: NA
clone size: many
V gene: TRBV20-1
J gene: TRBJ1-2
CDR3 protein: CSAVGQGLGYGYTF
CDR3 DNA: TGCAGTGCTGTGGGGCAGGGACTGGGCTATGGCTACACCTTC

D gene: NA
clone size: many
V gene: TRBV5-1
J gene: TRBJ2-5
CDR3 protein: CASSFEETQYF
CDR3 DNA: TGCGCCAGCAGCTTCGAGGAGACCCAGTACTTC

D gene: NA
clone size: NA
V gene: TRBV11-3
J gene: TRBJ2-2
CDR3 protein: CASSSIWTGELFF
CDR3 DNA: TGTGCCAGCAGCTCAATCTGGACCGGGGAGCTGTTTTTT

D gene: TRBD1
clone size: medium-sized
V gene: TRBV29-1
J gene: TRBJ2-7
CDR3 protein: CSVEGQGLGDYEQYF
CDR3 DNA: TGCAGCGTTGAGGGACAGGGTTTGGGGGACTACGAGCAGTACTTC

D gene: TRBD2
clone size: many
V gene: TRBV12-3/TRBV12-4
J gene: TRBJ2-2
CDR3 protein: CASSETSAGELFF
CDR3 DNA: TGTGCCAGCAGTGAAACTAGCGCCGGGGAGCTGTTTTTT

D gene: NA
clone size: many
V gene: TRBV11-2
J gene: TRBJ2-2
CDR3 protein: CASSLVGNTGELFF
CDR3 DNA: TGTGCCAGCAGCTTAGTCGGAAACACCGGGGAGCTGTTTTTT

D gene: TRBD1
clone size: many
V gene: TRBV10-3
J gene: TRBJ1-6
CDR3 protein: CAITGTDNSPLHF
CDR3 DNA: TGTGCCATCACCGGGACAGATAATTCACCCCTCCACTTT

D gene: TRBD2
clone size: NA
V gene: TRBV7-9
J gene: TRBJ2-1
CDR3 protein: CASSTTGLAGGLRFF
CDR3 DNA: TGTGCCAGCAGCACCACGGGACTAGCGGGGGGGCTCAGGTTCTTC

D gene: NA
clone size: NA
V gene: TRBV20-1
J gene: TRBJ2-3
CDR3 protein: CSARVGWSTDTQYF
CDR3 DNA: TGCAGTGCTAGAGTTGGGTGGTCGACAGATACGCAGTATTTT

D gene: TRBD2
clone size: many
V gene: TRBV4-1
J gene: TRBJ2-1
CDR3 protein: CASSPGTSRYNEQFF
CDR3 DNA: TGCGCCAGCAGCCCCGGGACTAGCCGCTACAATGAGCAGTTCTTC

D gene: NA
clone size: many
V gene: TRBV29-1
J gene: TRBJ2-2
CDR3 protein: CSLGDSNTGELFF
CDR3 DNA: TGCAGCCTGGGGGATTCGAACACCGGGGAGCTGTTTTTT

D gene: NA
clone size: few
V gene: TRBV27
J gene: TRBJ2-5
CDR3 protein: CAGTLVGETQYF
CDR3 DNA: TGTGCAGGAACGCTGGTGGGAGAGACCCAGTACTTC

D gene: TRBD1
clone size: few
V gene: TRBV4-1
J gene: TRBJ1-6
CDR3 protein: CASSLTGGSPLNF
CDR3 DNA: TGCGCCAGCAGCCTCACAGGGGGATCACCCCTCAACTTT

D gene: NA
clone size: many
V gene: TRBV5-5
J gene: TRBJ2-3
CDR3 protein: CASSLEGVWTDTQYF
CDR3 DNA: TGTGCCAGCAGCTTGGAGGGTGTGTGGACAGATACGCAGTATTTT

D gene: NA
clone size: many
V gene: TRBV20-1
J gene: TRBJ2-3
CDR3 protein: CSAVRGRSTDTQYF
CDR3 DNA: TGCAGTGCTGTCAGGGGCCGGAGCACAGATACGCAGTATTTT

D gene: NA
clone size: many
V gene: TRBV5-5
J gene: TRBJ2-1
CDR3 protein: CASSLALGADEQFF
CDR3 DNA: TGTGCCAGCAGCTTGGCCCTGGGGGCGGATGAGCAGTTCTTC

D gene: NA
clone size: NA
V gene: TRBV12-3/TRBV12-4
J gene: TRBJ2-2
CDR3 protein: CASSFHVGELFF
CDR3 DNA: TGTGCCAGCAGTTTTCATGTTGGGGAGCTGTTTTTT

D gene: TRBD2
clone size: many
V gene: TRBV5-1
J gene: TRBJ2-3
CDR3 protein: CASSSPGLAALSFTDTQYF
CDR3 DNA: TGCGCCAGCAGCTCACCGGGACTAGCGGCCCTATCGTTCACAGATACGCAGTATTTT

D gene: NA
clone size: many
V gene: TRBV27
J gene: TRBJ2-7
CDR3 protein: CASSVNYGTTYEQYF
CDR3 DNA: TGTGCCAGCAGTGTGAATTACGGGACCACCTACGAGCAGTACTTC

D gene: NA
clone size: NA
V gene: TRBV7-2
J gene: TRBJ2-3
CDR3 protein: CASSSGGGWGTQYF
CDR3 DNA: TGTGCCAGCAGCTCCGGTGGGGGCTGGGGTACGCAGTATTTT

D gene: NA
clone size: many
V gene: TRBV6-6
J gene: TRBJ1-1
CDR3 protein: CASSKGVRNTEAFF
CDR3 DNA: TGTGCCAGCAGTAAGGGGGTGAGGAACACTGAAGCTTTCTTT